The entry that follows covers one TCR beta chain sequence. What it binds is not known. Germline CDR1 is SGHKS and CDR2 is YYEKEE (reference sequence). The CDR3 loop spans 14 amino acids. Trimming shortened V by 2 bases and J by 0 bases, and 8 bases separated the two germline ends. This entry belongs to a study of identifying expanded T cells in peripheral blood. Study-level findings and limits: About 1.2 clones differed between technical replicates, versus approximately 16 and 20 over time. Variance in clone template counts between approximately two-week samples significantly increased with total template count across all healthy donors.

Method: immunoSEQ multiplex PCR; TCRdb's copy keeps in-frame clones and lacks some. Counted here are tens of thousands of clones, 87% occurring once; the ten biggest clones make up about 4.5%. The source is a person aged 18-69 years in good health. Sequenced input: blood. The chain carries TRBV5-5 and TRBJ1-1, with D tentatively TRBD1 (6 bases). CDR3 sequence: CASSFRTVNTEAFF. Written as DNA, the CDR3 is TGTGCCAGCAGCTTTCGGACAGTGAACACTGAAGCTTTCTTT.